The 27 T cell receptor beta chains listed next were all sequenced from one sample in a study of breast tumors, draining lymph nodes, adjacent tissues. Axillary draining lymph nodes of breast cancer patients supplied the node samples. Via MiXCR, TCRdb re-called the multiplex PCR reads, giving one row per CDR3 protein. The sample lists 150,000 to 200,000 distinct CDR3 sequences, approximately 30% occurring once. Input material: axillary lymph node tissue. These receptors were collected from a female donor with breast cancer. Some clones in this sample may be carry-over from other donors' samples.

At least ten counts were recorded for this clonotype. Being one base from a much bigger clone, this may be a read error. CDR3 in amino acids: CASSLGGTGDRPQHF. CDR3 DNA: TGCGCCAGCAGCTTGGGGGGGACAGGGGATCGGCCCCAGCATTTT. The V and J genes are TRBV5-1 and TRBJ1-5; 10 bases are shared with TRBD1. Trimming took 0 bases from V and 9 from J; bases not matched to a gene: 6. This CDR3 contains 15 residues. Germline assignment: CDR1 SGHRS and CDR2 YFSETQ.

This clonotype showed up just a few times. A clone one base away is much larger, so this may be a read error. V usage is TRBV12-3 or TRBV12-4 and J usage is TRBJ2-1; 7 bases line up with TRBD1. This CDR3 contains 14 residues. J was trimmed by 4 bases and V by 3 bases; bases with no gene match: 3. The CDR3 DNA is TGTGCCAGCAGTTTCCGGACAGGATACAATGAGCAGTTCTTC. This sequence encodes CASSFRTGYNEQFF.

A note on this clonotype: A much larger clone sits a single nucleotide away, making a read error possible. The rearrangement links TRBV12-3 or TRBV12-4 to TRBJ2-7, with D uncertain. This CDR3 has 14 amino acids. The CDR3 DNA reads as TGTGCCAGCAGTTTAGCTCAGAACTCCTACGGGCAGTACTTC. Translated: CASSLAQNSYGQYF.

The chain recombines TRBV7-2 with TRBJ2-7; 10 bases line up with TRBD2. CDR1 and CDR2 from the germline V gene are SGHTA and FQGNSA. V dropped 5 bases and J dropped 4; count of bases not matched to a gene: 11. The CDR3 loop spans 16 amino acids. In nucleotides, the CDR3 is TGTGCCAGCAGCCCTTGGACTAGCGGATCGCAGTACGAGCAGTACTTC. This translates into CASSPWTSGSQYEQYF.

This clonotype was observed at least ten times. The gene calls are TRBV12-3 or TRBV12-4 and TRBJ1-3; TRBD1 is a possible D gene (5 bases). CDR3 size: 15 residues. Trimming cost V 3 bases and J 4 bases, with 13 bases left between them. CDR3 loop: CASSLETAGGNTIYF. CDR3 DNA: TGTGCCAGCAGTTTGGAGACAGCGGGCGGAAACACCATATATTTT.

The gene calls are TRBV6-2 or TRBV6-3 and TRBJ2-7; D remains ambiguous. Germline CDR1 reads MNHEY; CDR2 reads SVGEGT. The CDR3 spans 13 residues. Trimming left V 6 bases short and J 6 bases short, with 15 bases between. The CDR3 region has the DNA TGTGCCAGCAGGCGTGGCTCCACGGGCGAGCAGTACTTC. Its translation is CASRRGSTGEQYF.

In its sample, this clonotype was seen many times. This may come from a read error, since a much larger clone is one base off. The chain employs TRBV24-1 and TRBJ2-3; D gene unclear. CDR3 length: 13 amino acids. Trimming removed 5 bases at V and 4 bases at J, with 9 bases between. Germline CDR1 and CDR2: KGHDR and SFDVKD. The CDR3 bases are TGTGCCACCAGTGGTCCGTGGGCAGATACGCAGTATTTT. Its translation is CATSGPWADTQYF.

This clonotype was counted between two and nine times. The CDR3 sequence is CASSHGTGEGEKLFF. The CDR3 nucleotides are TGTGCCAGCAGTCACGGGACAGGAGAAGGAGAAAAACTGTTTTTT. The V gene is TRBV6-5, the J gene TRBJ1-4, with 8 nucleotides matching TRBD1. V was clipped by 5 bases and J by 8 bases; unmatched bases: 10. Germline-derived CDR1 and CDR2 are MNHEY and SVGAGI. This CDR3 comprises 15 residues.

This clonotype occurred many times. One end of the junction is discordant with germline, which a read error may explain. This chain links TRBV6-1 with TRBJ2-3; 8 bases line up with TRBD2. The CDR3 loop spans 14 amino acids. Germline CDR1 is MNHNS and CDR2 is SASEGT. For the CDR3, the DNA is TGTGCCGGCAGCCCGGGAGGGCCGGGAGATACGCAGTATTTT. This encodes CAGSPGGPGDTQYF.

This clonotype was recorded many times. CDR3 sequence (DNA): TGTGCCACCAGTGAGAGGGCCCGGGACAGGGGATACGAGCAGTACTTC. Translating gives CATSERARDRGYEQYF. This chain connects TRBV24-1 to TRBJ2-7, with 10 nucleotides matching TRBD1. The junction had 9 bases not matched to a gene; V was cut back by 4 bases and J by 4 bases. Germline V gene data show CDR1 as KGHDR and CDR2 as SFDVKD. This CDR3 is 16 amino acids long.

Details on this clonotype: One base away lies a much larger clone, so this may be a sequencing read error. The J gene is TRBJ2-2, the V gene TRBV9, with D perhaps assigned TRBD1 or TRBD2 (6 bases each). The CDR3 totals 15 residues. Germline V gene data show CDR1 as SGDLS and CDR2 as YYNGEE. CDR3 nucleotide sequence: TGTGCCAGCAGCGTAGGGGGGCTGGGGACCGGGGGGCTGTTTTTT. It specifies CASSVGGLGTGGLFF. Filled out from reference TRBV9 and TRBJ2-2, the complete variable domain reads DSGVTQTPKHLITATGQRVTLRCSPRSGDLSVYWYQQSLDQGLQFLIQYYNGEERAKGNILERFSAQQFPDLHSELNLSSLELGDSALYFCASSVGGLGTGGLFFGEGSRLTVL.

Many counts were recorded for this clonotype. V usage is TRBV6-1 and J usage is TRBJ2-1; possibly TRBD1 for D (5 bases). CDR1 and CDR2 from the germline V gene are MNHNS and SASEGT. The CDR3 extends over 11 amino acids. Trimming cost V 8 bases and J 8 bases, with 10 bases left between them. CDR3 protein: CASGQGYEQFF. CDR3 nucleotides: TGTGCCAGCGGGCAGGGCTATGAGCAGTTCTTC.

Remarks on this clonotype: A much larger clone differs from this one at a single base, so this may be a read error. The chain couples TRBV6-5 to TRBJ1-5; unclear D gene. Germline V gives CDR1 MNHEY, CDR2 SVGAGI. This CDR3 spans 15 amino acids. The CDR3 region is CASSYVWNSNQPQRF. The CDR3 region has the DNA TGTGCCAGCAGTTACGTCTGGAATAGCAATCAGCCCCAGCGTTTT.

A remark on this clonotype: A much larger clone lies one base from this, so it may be a read error. The V call is TRBV6-5, the J call TRBJ2-7; 7 bases are shared with TRBD1. CDR1 and CDR2 from the germline V gene are MNHEY and SVGAGI. The CDR3 runs to 13 residues. CDR3 sequence reads: CASSDDRANAEHF. The DNA of the CDR3 is TGTGCCAGCAGTGACGACAGGGCTAATGCTGAGCACTTC.

This rearrangement joins TRBV5-8 to TRBJ1-1; D call uncertain. The germline V gene encodes CDR1 SGHTS and CDR2 YDEGEE. V was cut by 4 bases and J by 3 bases, with 10 bases left in between. The CDR3 loop spans 13 amino acids. The chain's CDR3 is CASSALGDTEAFF. In DNA, the CDR3 is TGTGCCAGCAGCGCCCTCGGAGACACTGAAGCTTTCTTT.

This clonotype was observed many times. The junction departs from the called germline gene at one end, perhaps through a read error. The chain recombines TRBV10-3 with TRBJ2-7, with TRBD1 as a possible D gene (5 bases). The CDR3 extends over 12 amino acids. Germline V lookup: CDR1 ENHRY, CDR2 SYGVKD. CDR3 sequence: CAISARQGEPDF. CDR3 nucleotides: TGTGCCATCAGTGCCCGACAAGGGGAACCAGACTTC.

Comments on this clonotype: Given a much more abundant clone one base away, this may be a read error. The gene calls are TRBV7-8 and TRBJ2-7, with a possible D match to TRBD1 (6 bases). The germline gives CDR1 SGHVS, CDR2 FQNEAQ. The CDR3 has 15 amino acids. CDR3: CASSSAQGIGYEQHF. The DNA of the CDR3 is TGTGCCAGCAGTTCCGCCCAGGGGATTGGATACGAGCAGCACTTC.

The V call is TRBV4-1, the J call TRBJ2-4; perhaps TRBD2 as D (6 bases). Per germline, CDR1 MGHRA and CDR2 YSYEKL. Trimming removed 0 bases at V and 9 bases at J, with 12 bases between. The CDR3 spans 14 residues. The CDR3 spells CASSQDGGSVIQYF. CDR3 nucleotides: TGCGCCAGCAGCCAAGACGGGGGTTCCGTCATTCAGTACTTC.

The rearrangement joins TRBV5-6 to TRBJ2-5; possibly TRBD2 for D (5 bases). Per the germline V gene, CDR1 is SGHDT and CDR2 is YYEEEE. This CDR3 is built from 15 residues. Trimming stripped 4 bases from V and 2 bases from J, with 15 bases between. The CDR3 nucleotides are TGTGCCAGCAGCGGTGGGGTCCCGGGGCAAGAGACCCAGTACTTC. Its translation: CASSGGVPGQETQYF.

Note on this clonotype: The CDR3 does not end in the conserved phenylalanine or tryptophan, so this is likely a read error. Because the CDR3's place on the DNA is in doubt, the DNA is left out and the CDR3 is given as listed by TCRdb. V is TRBV9 and J is TRBJ2-7; the table's D call, TRBD1, was not checked against the DNA. CDR1 and CDR2 from the germline V gene are SGDLS and YYNGEE. A total of 14 residues make up the CDR3, ends included. CDR3 sequence reads: CASGIGLSPGEQSL.

This clonotype has at least ten counts. V gene TRBV11-3 combines with J gene TRBJ2-3; TRBD2 aligns across 9 bases. The CDR3 has 15 residues. V shed 3 bases, J shed 5 bases, and the junction held 6 bases outside the gene matches. Germline V lookup: CDR1 SGHNT, CDR2 YENEEA. CDR3 protein: CASSFGGGGVDTQYF. Written as DNA, the CDR3 is TGTGCCAGCAGCTTTGGGGGCGGGGGGGTAGATACGCAGTATTTT.

DNA of the CDR3: TGTGCCATATCGTCCCGGGACAGGGTTGGGAACACTGAAGCTTTCTTT. Its protein product is CAISSRDRVGNTEAFF. The gene calls are TRBV10-3 and TRBJ1-1; 9 nucleotides line up with TRBD1. This CDR3 region has 16 residues. In germline, CDR1 is ENHRY, CDR2 SYGVKD. V gave up 9 bases and J gave up 1 base; unmatched junction bases: 12.

This chain joins TRBV25-1 and TRBJ1-2; 7 nucleotides agree with TRBD1. J was trimmed by 0 bases and V by 8 bases; bases with no gene match: 6. The germline CDR1 and CDR2 sequences are MGHDK and SYGVNS. CDR3 size: 14 residues. The CDR3 bases are TGTGCCAGCGCCGGACAGGAGACTAACTATGGCTACACCTTC. Amino acids: CASAGQETNYGYTF.

This clonotype was recorded at least ten times. The chain is built from TRBV5-5 and TRBJ2-7, with a weak D call TRBD1 (6 bases). V was trimmed by 4 bases and J by 6 bases, leaving 14 bases between them. The CDR3 extends over 13 amino acids. Germline V gene sequence: CDR1 SGHKS, CDR2 YYEKEE (reference sequence). The CDR3 nucleotides are TGTGCCAGCAGCCAAAGAGACAGGTCCGAGCAGTACTTC. This translates into CASSQRDRSEQYF.

CDR3 DNA sequence: TGTGCCAGCAAGACTAGCGGAACCTACGAGCAGTACTTC. It translates to CASKTSGTYEQYF. The V and J genes are TRBV28 and TRBJ2-7, with 9 bases aligning to TRBD2. This CDR3 has 13 amino acids. V dropped 7 bases and J dropped 2; count of bases not matched to a gene: 3. Germline V gives CDR1 MDHEN, CDR2 SYDVKM.

To note about this clonotype: Compared with germline, one end of the junction differs, possibly owing to a read error. This chain links TRBV19 with TRBJ1-5; D uncertain. CDR3 length: 16 amino acids. CDR1 LNHDA and CDR2 SQIVND come from the germline V gene (reference sequence). The CDR3 bases are TGTGCCAGTAGTGTAGGCCCCAGAAATAGCGATCAGCCCCAGCATTTT. Its translation: CASSVGPRNSDQPQHF. Together with reference TRBV19 and TRBJ1-5, the CDR3 gives the full variable domain: DGGITQSPKYLFRKEGQNVTLSCEQNLNHDAMYWYRQDPGQGLRLIYYSQIVNDFQKGDIAEGYSVSREKKESFPLTVTSAQKNPTAFYLCASSVGPRNSDQPQHFGDGTRLSIL.

The chain links TRBV2 to TRBJ2-7, with a possible D match to TRBD2 (5 bases). V lost 6 bases and J 6 bases, leaving 18 bases between the germline ends. Germline-derived CDR1 and CDR2 are SNHLY and FYNNEI. The CDR3 has 14 amino acids. CDR3 loop: CASSLEIARGEQYF. In nucleotides, the CDR3 is TGTGCCAGCAGCTTGGAAATAGCGCGAGGCGAGCAGTACTTC.